The present entry profiles one TCR beta chain with its context. These gene names are mouse names. The read comes to an end 1 residue before the CDR3 does, leaving the germline J gene to fill in the end. Clones were sequenced by immunoSEQ multiplex PCR, and TCRdb holds only the in-frame ones, with some missing. The repertoire holds 40,000 to 50,000 clones, with over 70% as singletons. This sample was included in a study of tissue T cells after allogeneic stem cell transplantation. Germline CDR1 is MSHET and CDR2 is SYDVDS. Trimming pared 5 bases from V and 0 bases from J, leaving 9 bases between. The CDR3 has 14 amino acids.

This sequence originates from a pool of C57BL/6 mice in good health. Specimen: sorted cells pooled from one or two spleens. The chain combines TRBV29 with TRBJ2-3; D is uncertain. CDR3 DNA (partial): TGTGCTAGCAGTCCGACCGAGAGTGCAGAAACGCTGTAT. The encoded protein is CASSPTESAETLY. The entire CDR3 is CASSPTESAETLYF. Supplemented by reference TRBV29 and TRBJ2-3, the full variable domain reads DMKVTQMPRYLIKRMGENVLLECGQDMSHETMYWYRQDPGLGLQLIYISYDVDSNSEGDIPKGYRVSRKKREHFSLILDSAKTNQTSVYFCASSPTESAETLYFGSGTRLTVL.